This is a list of T cell receptor beta chains from one sample in a study of PD-L1 blockade in urothelial cancer. Sequencing was performed with immunoSEQ multiplex PCR; in TCRdb, only in-frame clones are kept and a portion is missing. The repertoire includes under 100,000 clones, roughly 89% of them detected once, and around 1.5% sits in the top ten. The sequencing used PBMCs, collected around atezolizumab (anti-PD-L1) treatment. These receptors were collected from a man between 60 and 75 years old with urothelial cancer. Both conserved end residues are part of each CDR3. The D gene is left open where the match is weak. The listing skips clone size in some rows; elsewhere it reads once, few, many or a size class.

CDR3aa | CDR3nt | abundance | j_gene | d_gene | v_gene
CASSAARHRLTVAYEQYF | TGTGCCAGCAGCGCCGCTCGCCACAGGCTCACCGTTGCCTACGAGCAGTACTTC | NA | TRBJ2-7 | NA | TRBV7-2
CASSSGTSGQDTQYF | TGTGCCAGCAGCTCTGGGACTAGCGGGCAGGATACGCAGTATTTT | NA | TRBJ2-3 | TRBD2 | TRBV7-9
CASSRTGGREDTQYF | TGCGCCAGCAGTCGGACAGGGGGAAGGGAGGATACGCAGTATTTT | NA | TRBJ2-3 | TRBD1 | TRBV23-1
CASSSNREFNEQFF | TGTGCCAGCAGCTCAAACAGGGAATTCAATGAGCAGTTCTTC | NA | TRBJ2-1 | NA | TRBV7-2
CASSLAEGAWETQYF | TGTGCCAGCAGCTTGGCCGAGGGGGCCTGGGAGACCCAGTACTTC | NA | TRBJ2-5 | TRBD1 | TRBV5-5
CASSHELAGNSYEQYF | TGTGCCAGCAGCCATGAACTAGCGGGGAACAGCTACGAGCAGTACTTC | NA | TRBJ2-7 | TRBD2 | TRBV4-2
CAWTVGRGTNEKLFF | TGTGCCTGGACCGTTGGACGGGGTACTAATGAAAAACTGTTTTTT | NA | TRBJ1-4 | NA | TRBV30
CASSTPGQGEGNTF | TGTGCCAGCAGTACACCGGGACAGGGTGAAGGGAACACCTTC | few | TRBJ1-2 | TRBD1 | TRBV28
CASSKGRLTYNEQFF | TGTGCCAGCAGTAAGGGTAGACTAACTTACAATGAGCAGTTCTTC | NA | TRBJ2-1 | NA | TRBV6-5
CAWSGKLAVQETQYF | TGTGCCTGGAGTGGGAAACTAGCGGTGCAAGAGACCCAGTACTTC | NA | TRBJ2-5 | TRBD2 | TRBV30
CAWRAQGRADTQYF | TGTGCCTGGAGGGCCCAGGGTAGGGCAGATACGCAGTATTTT | NA | TRBJ2-3 | NA | TRBV30
CASSEPGGLGNTIYF | TGTGCCAGCAGTGAACCAGGGGGCCTCGGAAACACCATATATTTT | NA | TRBJ1-3 | TRBD1 | TRBV6-1
CATGGGSQHF | TGTGCCACCGGGGGGGGATCCCAGCATTTT | NA | TRBJ1-5 | NA | TRBV15
CASSAEDREGTDTQYF | TGTGCCAGCAGCGCTGAGGACAGGGAGGGGACAGATACGCAGTATTTT | NA | TRBJ2-3 | NA | TRBV9
CASSLFGDRGDYGYTF | TGTGCCAGCAGTTTATTCGGGGACAGGGGCGACTATGGCTACACCTTC | NA | TRBJ1-2 | TRBD1 | TRBV27
CASSLRVPLGANVLTF | TGTGCCAGCAGTTTACGGGTACCCCTTGGGGCCAACGTCCTGACTTTC | NA | TRBJ2-6 | NA | TRBV27
CASSPRTFQETQYF | TGTGCCAGCTCACCAAGGACATTCCAAGAGACCCAGTACTTC | NA | TRBJ2-5 | NA | TRBV18